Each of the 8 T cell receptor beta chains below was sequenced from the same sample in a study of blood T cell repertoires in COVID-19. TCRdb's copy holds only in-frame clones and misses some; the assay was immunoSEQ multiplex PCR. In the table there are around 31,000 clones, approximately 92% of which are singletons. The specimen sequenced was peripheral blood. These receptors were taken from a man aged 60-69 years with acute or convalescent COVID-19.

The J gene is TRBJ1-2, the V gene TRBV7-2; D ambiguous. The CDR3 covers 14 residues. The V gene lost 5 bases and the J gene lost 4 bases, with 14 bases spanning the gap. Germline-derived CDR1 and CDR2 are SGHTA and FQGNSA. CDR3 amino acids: CASSLGVTSYGYTF. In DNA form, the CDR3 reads TGTGCCAGCAGCCTCGGGGTGACTAGCTATGGCTACACCTTC.

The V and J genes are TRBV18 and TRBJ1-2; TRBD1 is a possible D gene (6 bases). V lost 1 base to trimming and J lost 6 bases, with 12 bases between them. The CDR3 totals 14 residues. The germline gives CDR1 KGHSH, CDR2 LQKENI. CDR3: CASSPQGDVDGYTF. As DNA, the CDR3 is TGTGCCAGCTCACCACAGGGGGACGTCGATGGCTACACCTTC.

The CDR3 is CASSYSGLRTDTQYF. Here the CDR3 DNA reads TGTGCCAGCAGTTACTCCGGACTTCGCACAGATACGCAGTATTTT. The chain combines TRBV6-2 or TRBV6-3 with TRBJ2-3; D perhaps matches TRBD2 (5 bases). The germline V gene has CDR1 MNHEY and CDR2 SVGEGT. Trimming shortened V by 0 bases and J by 1 base, and 8 bases separated the two germline ends. This CDR3 contains 15 residues.

The CDR3 loop reads CAWRGGQENNYGYTF. DNA of the CDR3: TGTGCCTGGAGGGGGGGACAGGAGAATAACTATGGCTACACCTTC. The chain is built from TRBV30 and TRBJ1-2; 8 nucleotides agree with TRBD1. The V gene's germline CDR1 is GTSNPN and CDR2 SVGIG (reference sequence). CDR3 length: 15 residues. J lost 1 base, V lost 3 bases, and 7 bases had no gene match. The full variable domain, completed using reference TRBV30 and TRBJ1-2, is SQTIHQWPATLVQPVGSPLSLECTVEGTSNPNLYWYRQAAGRGLQLLFYSVGIGQISSEVPQNLSASRPQDRQFILSSKKLLLSDSGFYLCAWRGGQENNYGYTFGSGTRLTVV.

CDR3 sequence: CASSRTSGRTDTQYF. The DNA of the CDR3 is TGTGCCAGCAGTCGGACTAGCGGGCGCACAGATACGCAGTATTTT. The chain couples TRBV9 to TRBJ2-3, with TRBD2 matching over 11 bases. The germline gives CDR1 SGDLS, CDR2 YYNGEE. V was clipped by 5 bases and J by 1 base; unmatched bases: 3. The CDR3 spans 15 residues.

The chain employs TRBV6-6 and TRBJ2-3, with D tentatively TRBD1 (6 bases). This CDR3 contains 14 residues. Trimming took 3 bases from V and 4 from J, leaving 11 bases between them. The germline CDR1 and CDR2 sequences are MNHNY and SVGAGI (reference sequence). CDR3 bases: TGTGCCAGCAGTTATAACCAGGGGTCAGATACGCAGTATTTT. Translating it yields CASSYNQGSDTQYF.

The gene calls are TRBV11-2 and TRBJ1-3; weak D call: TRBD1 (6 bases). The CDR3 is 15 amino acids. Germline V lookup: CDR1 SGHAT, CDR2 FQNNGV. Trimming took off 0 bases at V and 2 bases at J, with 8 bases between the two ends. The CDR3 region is CASSLDAGAGNTIYF. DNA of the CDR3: TGTGCCAGCAGCTTAGACGCAGGGGCTGGAAACACCATATATTTT.

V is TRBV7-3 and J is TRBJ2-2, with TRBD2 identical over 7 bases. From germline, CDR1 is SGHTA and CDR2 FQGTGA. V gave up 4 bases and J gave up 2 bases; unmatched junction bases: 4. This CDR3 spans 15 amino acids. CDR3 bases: TGTGCCAGCAGCTCACTAGCGCGAAACACCGGGGAGCTGTTTTTT. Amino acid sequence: CASSSLARNTGELFF.